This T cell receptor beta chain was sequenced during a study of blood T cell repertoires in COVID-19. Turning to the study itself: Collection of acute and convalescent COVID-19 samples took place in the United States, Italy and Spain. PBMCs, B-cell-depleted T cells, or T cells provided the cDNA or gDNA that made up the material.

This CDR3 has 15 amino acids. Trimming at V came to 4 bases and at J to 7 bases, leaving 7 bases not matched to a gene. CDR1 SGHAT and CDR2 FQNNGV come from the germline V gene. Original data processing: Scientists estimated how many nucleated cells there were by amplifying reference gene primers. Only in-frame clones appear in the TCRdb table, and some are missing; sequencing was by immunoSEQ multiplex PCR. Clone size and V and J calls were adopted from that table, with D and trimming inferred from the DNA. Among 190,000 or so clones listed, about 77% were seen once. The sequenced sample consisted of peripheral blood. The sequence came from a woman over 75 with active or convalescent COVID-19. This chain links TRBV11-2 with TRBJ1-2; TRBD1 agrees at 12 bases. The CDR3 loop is CASSSPGQGAIGYTF. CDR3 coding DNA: TGTGCCAGCAGCTCACCGGGACAGGGGGCGATTGGCTACACCTTC. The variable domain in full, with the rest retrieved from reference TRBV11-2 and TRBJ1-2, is EAGVAQSPRYKIIEKRQSVAFWCNPISGHATLYWYQQILGQGPKLLIQFQNNGVVDDSQLPKDRFSAERLKGVDSTLKIQPAKLEDSAVYLCASSSPGQGAIGYTFGSGTRLTVV.